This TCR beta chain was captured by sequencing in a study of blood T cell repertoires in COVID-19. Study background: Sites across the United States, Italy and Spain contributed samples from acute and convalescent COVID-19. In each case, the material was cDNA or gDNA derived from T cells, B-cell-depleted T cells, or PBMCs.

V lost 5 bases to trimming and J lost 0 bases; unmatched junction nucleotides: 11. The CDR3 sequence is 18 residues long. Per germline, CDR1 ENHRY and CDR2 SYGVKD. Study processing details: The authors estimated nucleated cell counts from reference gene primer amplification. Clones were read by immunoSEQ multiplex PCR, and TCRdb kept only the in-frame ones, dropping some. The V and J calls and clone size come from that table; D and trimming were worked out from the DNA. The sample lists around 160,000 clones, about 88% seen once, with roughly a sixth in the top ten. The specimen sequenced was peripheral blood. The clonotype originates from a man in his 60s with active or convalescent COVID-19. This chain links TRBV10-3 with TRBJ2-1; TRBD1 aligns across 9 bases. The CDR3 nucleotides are TGTGCCATCAGTCCGGGACAGGGAAGGCTAAGCTCCTACAATGAGCAGTTCTTC. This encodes CAISPGQGRLSSYNEQFF.